This TCR beta chain was recovered during a study of cytomegalovirus exposure and HLA in healthy donors. Likely unrecorded immune exposures existed in these nominally healthy donors. Germline CDR1 and CDR2: SGHRS and YFSETQ. The J segment lost 8 bases and the V segment lost 0 bases, leaving 9 bases of the junction unmatched. The length of the CDR3 is 16 residues. The PCR had 60 Vbeta and 13 Jbeta primers. Profiled with immunoSEQ multiplex PCR; TCRdb holds only in-frame clones, not every one. The table lists approximately 140,000 clones, about three quarters of them singletons. The sample comprised PBMCs. The source is a human donor in good health. The chain joins TRBV5-1 to TRBJ2-3; 10 nucleotides align to TRBD2. The CDR3 loop is CASSLEQAGGPSTQYF. In nucleotides, the CDR3 is TGCGCCAGCAGCTTGGAGCAAGCGGGGGGGCCGTCTACGCAGTATTTT.